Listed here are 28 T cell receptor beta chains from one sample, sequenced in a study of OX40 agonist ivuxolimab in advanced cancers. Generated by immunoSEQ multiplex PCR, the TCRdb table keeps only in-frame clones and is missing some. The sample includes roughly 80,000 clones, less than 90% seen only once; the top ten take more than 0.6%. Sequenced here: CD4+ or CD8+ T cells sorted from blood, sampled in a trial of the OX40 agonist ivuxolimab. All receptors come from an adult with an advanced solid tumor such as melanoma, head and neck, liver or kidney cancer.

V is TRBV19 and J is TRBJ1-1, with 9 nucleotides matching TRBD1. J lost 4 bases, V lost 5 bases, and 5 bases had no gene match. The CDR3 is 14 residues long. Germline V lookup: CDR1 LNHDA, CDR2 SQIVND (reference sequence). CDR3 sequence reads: CASSPGQGSTEAFF. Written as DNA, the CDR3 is TGTGCCAGTAGTCCTGGACAGGGGAGCACTGAAGCTTTCTTT.

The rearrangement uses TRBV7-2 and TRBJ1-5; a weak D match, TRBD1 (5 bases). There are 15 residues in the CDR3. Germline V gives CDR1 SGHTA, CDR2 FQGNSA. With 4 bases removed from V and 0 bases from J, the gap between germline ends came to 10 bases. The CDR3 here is CASSSDNYSNQPQHF. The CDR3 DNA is TGTGCCAGCAGCTCGGACAACTATAGCAATCAGCCCCAGCATTTT.

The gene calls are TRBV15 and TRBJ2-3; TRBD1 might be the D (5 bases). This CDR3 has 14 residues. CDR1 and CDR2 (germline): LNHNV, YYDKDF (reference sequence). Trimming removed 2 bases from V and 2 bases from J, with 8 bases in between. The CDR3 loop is CATSRQGYTDTQYF. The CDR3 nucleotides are TGTGCCACCAGCAGACAGGGATACACAGATACGCAGTATTTT. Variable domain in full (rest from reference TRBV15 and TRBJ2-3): DAMVIQNPRYQVTQFGKPVTLSCSQTLNHNVMYWYQQKSSQAPKLLFHYYDKDFNNEADTPDNFQSRRPNTSFCFLDIRSPGLGDTAMYLCATSRQGYTDTQYFGPGTRLTVL.

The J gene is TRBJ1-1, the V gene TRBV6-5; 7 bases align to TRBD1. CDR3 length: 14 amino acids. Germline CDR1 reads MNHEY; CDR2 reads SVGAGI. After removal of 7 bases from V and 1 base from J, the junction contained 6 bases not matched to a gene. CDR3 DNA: TGTGCCAGCACTAAACAGGGGAGGAACACTGAAGCTTTCTTT. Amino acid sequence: CASTKQGRNTEAFF.

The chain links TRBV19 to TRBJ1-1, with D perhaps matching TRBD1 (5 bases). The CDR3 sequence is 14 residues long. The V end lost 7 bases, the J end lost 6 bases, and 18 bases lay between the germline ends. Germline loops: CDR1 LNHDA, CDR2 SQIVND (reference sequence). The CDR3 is CASTGTGTPPEAFF. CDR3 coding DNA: TGTGCCAGTACCGGGACCGGGACCCCTCCTGAAGCTTTCTTT.

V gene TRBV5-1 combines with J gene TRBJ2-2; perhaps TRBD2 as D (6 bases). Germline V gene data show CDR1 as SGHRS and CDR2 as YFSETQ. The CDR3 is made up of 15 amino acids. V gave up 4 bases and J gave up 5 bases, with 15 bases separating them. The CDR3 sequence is CASSPAAEGTGELFF. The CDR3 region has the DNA TGCGCCAGCAGCCCGGCGGCGGAGGGTACCGGGGAGCTGTTTTTT.

The CDR3 here is CASLQSRGPWTQYF. The CDR3 DNA follows: TGTGCCAGCCTGCAGTCGAGGGGGCCTTGGACGCAGTATTTT. The chain uses TRBV6-5 and TRBJ2-3, with TRBD1 identical over 7 bases. CDR1 is MNHEY, CDR2 SVGAGI, per germline. CDR3 length equals 14 residues. V gave up 8 bases and J gave up 9 bases; unmatched junction bases: 14.

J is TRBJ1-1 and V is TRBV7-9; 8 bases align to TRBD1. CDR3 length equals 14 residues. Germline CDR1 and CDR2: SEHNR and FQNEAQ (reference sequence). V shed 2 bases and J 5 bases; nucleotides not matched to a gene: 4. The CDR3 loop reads CASSLQGAVTEAFF. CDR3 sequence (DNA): TGTGCCAGCAGCTTACAGGGGGCCGTGACTGAAGCTTTCTTT.

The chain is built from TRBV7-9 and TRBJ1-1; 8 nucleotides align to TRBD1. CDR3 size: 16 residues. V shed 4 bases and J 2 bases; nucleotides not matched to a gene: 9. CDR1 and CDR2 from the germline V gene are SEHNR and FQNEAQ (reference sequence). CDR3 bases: TGTGCCAGCAGCTCGTACCGGACAGGGAGCAACACTGAAGCTTTCTTT. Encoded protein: CASSSYRTGSNTEAFF.

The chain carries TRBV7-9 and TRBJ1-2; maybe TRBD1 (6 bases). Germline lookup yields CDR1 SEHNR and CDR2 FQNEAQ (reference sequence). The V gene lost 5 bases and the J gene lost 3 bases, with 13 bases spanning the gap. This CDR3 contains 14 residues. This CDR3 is CASSKADRYYGYTF. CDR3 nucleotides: TGTGCCAGCAGCAAAGCCGACAGGTACTATGGCTACACCTTC.

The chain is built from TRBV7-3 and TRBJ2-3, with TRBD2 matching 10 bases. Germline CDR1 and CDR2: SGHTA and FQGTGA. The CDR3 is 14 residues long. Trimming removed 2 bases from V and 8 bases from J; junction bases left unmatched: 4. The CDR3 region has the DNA TGTGCCAGCAGCTTAGACCTAGCGGGGGCTACGCAGTATTTT. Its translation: CASSLDLAGATQYF.

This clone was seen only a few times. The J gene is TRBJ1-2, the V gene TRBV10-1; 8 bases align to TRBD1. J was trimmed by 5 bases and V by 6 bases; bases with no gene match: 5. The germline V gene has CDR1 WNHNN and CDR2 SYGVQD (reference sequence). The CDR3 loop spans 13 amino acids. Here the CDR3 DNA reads TGCGCCAGCAGCGGACAGGGTCCTTATGGCTACACCTTC. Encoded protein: CASSGQGPYGYTF.

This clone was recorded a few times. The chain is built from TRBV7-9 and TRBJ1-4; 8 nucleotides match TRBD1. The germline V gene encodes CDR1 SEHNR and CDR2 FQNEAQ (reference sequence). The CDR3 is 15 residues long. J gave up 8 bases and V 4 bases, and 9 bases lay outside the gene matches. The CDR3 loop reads CASSWRQGSGEKLFF. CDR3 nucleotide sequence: TGTGCCAGCAGCTGGAGACAGGGGTCAGGGGAAAAACTGTTTTTT.

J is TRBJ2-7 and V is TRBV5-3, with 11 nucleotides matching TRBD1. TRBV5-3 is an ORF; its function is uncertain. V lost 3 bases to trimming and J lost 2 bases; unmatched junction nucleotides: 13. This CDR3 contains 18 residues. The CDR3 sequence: CARSSTPGQGVPTYEQYF. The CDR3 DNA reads TGTGCCAGAAGCTCCACACCGGGACAGGGGGTCCCCACCTACGAGCAGTACTTC.

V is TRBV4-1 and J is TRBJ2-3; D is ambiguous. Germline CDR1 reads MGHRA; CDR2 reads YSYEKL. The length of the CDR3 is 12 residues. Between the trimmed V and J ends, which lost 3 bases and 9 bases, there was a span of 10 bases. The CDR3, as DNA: TGCGCCAGCAGCCAGCCTGCCGAGACGCAGTATTTT. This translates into CASSQPAETQYF.

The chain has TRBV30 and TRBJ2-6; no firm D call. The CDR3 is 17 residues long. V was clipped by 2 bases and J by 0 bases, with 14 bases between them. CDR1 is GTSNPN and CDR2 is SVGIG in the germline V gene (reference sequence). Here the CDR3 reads CAWSPYSGSSGANVLTF. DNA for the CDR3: TGTGCCTGGAGTCCATACTCAGGCAGCTCTGGGGCCAACGTCCTGACTTTC.

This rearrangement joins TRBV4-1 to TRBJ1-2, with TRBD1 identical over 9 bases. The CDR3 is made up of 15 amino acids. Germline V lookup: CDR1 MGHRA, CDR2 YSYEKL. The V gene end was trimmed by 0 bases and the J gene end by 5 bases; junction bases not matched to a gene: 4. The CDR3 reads CASSQEGQGSYGYTF. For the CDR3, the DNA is TGCGCCAGCAGCCAAGAGGGACAGGGAAGTTATGGCTACACCTTC.

CDR3 bases: TGCGCCAGCAGCTTTTCAACGGCGAACACCGGGGAGCTGTTTTTT. This translates into CASSFSTANTGELFF. The chain joins TRBV5-1 to TRBJ2-2; no definite D call. CDR1 and CDR2 from the germline V gene are SGHRS and YFSETQ. The CDR3 sequence is 15 residues long. V shed 2 bases and J shed 0 bases, with 8 bases lying between them.

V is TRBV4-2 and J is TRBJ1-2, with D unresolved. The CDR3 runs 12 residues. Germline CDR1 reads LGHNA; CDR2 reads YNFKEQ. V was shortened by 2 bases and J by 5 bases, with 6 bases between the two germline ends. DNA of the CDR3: TGTGCCAGCAGCCAATGGGATTATGGCTACACCTTC. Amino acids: CASSQWDYGYTF.

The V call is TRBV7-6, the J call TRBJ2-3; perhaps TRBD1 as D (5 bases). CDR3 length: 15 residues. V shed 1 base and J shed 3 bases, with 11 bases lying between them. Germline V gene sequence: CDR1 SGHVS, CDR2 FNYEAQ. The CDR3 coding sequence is TGTGCCAGCAGCTTAGGGGGCAGCCAAACAGATACGCAGTATTTT. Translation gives CASSLGGSQTDTQYF.

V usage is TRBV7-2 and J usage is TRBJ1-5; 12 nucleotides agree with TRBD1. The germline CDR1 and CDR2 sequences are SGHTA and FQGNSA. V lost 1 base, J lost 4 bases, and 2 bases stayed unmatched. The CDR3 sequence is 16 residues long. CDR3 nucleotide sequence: TGTGCCAGCAGCTTAGGGGGACAGGGGGCGAATCAGCCCCAGCATTTT. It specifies CASSLGGQGANQPQHF. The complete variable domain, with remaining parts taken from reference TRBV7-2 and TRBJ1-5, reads GAGVSQSPSNKVTEKGKDVELRCDPISGHTALYWYRQSLGQGLEFLIYFQGNSAPDKSGLPSDRFSAERTGGSVSTLTIQRTQQEDSAVYLCASSLGGQGANQPQHFGDGTRLSIL.

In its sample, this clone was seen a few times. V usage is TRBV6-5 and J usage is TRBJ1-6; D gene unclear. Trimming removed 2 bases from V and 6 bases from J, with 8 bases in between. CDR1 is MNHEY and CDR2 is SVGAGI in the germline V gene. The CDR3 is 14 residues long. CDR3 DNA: TGTGCCAGCAGTTACAACCCCATTAATTCACCCCTCCACTTT. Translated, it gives CASSYNPINSPLHF.

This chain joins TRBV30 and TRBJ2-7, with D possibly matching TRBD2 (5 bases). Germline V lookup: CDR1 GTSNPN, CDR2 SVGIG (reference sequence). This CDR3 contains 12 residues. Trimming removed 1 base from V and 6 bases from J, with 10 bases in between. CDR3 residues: CAWSGGLGEQYF. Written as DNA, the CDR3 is TGTGCCTGGAGTGGAGGGTTGGGCGAGCAGTACTTC.

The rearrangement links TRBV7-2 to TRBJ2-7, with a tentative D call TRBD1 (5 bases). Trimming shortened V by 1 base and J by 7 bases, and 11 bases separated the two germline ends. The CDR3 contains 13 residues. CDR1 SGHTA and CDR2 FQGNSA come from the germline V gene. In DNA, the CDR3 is TGTGCCAGCAGCTTAGTCCGCAGGGAAGAGCAGTACTTC. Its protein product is CASSLVRREEQYF.

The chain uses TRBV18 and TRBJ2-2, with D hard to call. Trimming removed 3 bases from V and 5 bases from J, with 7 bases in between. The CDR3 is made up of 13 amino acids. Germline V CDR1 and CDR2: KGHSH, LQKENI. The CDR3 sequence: CASSPPGTGELFF. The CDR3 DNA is TGTGCCAGCTCACCTCCCGGGACCGGGGAGCTGTTTTTT.

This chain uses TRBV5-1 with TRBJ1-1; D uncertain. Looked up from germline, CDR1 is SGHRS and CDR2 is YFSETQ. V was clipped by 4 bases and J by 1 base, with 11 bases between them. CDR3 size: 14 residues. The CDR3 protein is CASSQAGQNTEAFF. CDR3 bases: TGCGCCAGCAGCCAGGCCGGCCAGAACACTGAAGCTTTCTTT. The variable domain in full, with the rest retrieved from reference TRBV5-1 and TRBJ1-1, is KAGVTQTPRYLIKTRGQQVTLSCSPISGHRSVSWYQQTPGQGLQFLFEYFSETQRNKGNFPGRFSGRQFSNSRSEMNVSTLELGDSALYLCASSQAGQNTEAFFGQGTRLTVV.

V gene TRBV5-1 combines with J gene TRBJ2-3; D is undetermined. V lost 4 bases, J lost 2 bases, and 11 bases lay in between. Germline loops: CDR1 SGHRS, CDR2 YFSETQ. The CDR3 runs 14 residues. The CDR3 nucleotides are TGCGCCAGCAGCAAGGAACGGACCACAGATACGCAGTATTTT. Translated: CASSKERTTDTQYF.

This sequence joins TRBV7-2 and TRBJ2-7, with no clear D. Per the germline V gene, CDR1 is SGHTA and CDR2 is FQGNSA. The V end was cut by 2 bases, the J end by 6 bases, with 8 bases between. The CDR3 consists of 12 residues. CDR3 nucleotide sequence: TGTGCCAGCAGCTTATGGGGATCCGAGCAGTACTTC. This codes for CASSLWGSEQYF.